This TCR beta chain was observed in a study of cytomegalovirus exposure and HLA in healthy donors (dated by TCRdb to about 2017). Concerning the study at large: A later analysis indicated that the roughly 120 validation repertoires were generated on the platform also employed for the 700 or so repertoires of the first cohort. The study combined high-throughput TCR immunosequencing, statistical association of individual TCRs with disease status, and machine learning to predict cytomegalovirus infection status. The study aimed to test whether signatures of past pathogen exposure could be identified by cataloging public T cell receptors. Besides the first cohort of 550 to 750 subjects, a separate validation cohort made up of roughly 130 different subjects was used.

For this clone: Its antigen has not been determined. No base quality values were provided; no much bigger clone lies one nucleotide off.

Donors formed part of the validation cohort, which comprised 120 or so subjects and was distinct from the first cohort of several hundred subjects. Library prep was done by the immunoSEQ multiplex PCR assay. The authors' analysis ran thus. A statistical classification framework was built for diagnosing cytomegalovirus status from the catalog of TCR beta chain sequences. TCRdb limited this immuneACCESS table to in-frame rearrangements with V and J called. A share of clones is missing; checked studies link under half to unresolved V genes, and the rest is unexplained. The DNA gave D and trimming, while V, J and clone size come from that table. The table for this sample lists about 280,000 clones; more than 75% of them were counted only once. Around 0.92% of the sample rests with the top ten. Broad study findings and their caveats: Of the cluster scores, 94% were above 0 in a later analysis, which found that TCRs clustered in the first cohort also tended to co-occur in the roughly 130 validation repertoires. In vitro tests confirmed that three of the cytomegalovirus-associated TCR beta chains recognize cytomegalovirus antigens. In the study, around 150 TCR beta chains were listed as associated with cytomegalovirus. All 120 or so repertoires were used to score co-occurrence in the validation cohort in a later analysis, because that analysis had no HLA typing for the cohort. According to the authors, the approach could potentially be generalized to other disease states and immunological phenotypes. Cytomegalovirus status was reported to be diagnosed by the classifier with high specificity and sensitivity in both the original and validation cohorts. While some public TCRs were present in many individuals, most TCR sequences turned up only very rarely across donors.

The CDR3 covers 16 residues, taking in both the cysteine and the phenylalanine. Left in the record is the CDR3 DNA by itself, 48 bases read in frame from the first base. The CDR1 and CDR2 encoded by the germline V gene are SGHDT and YYEEEE. Trimming removed 4 bases from V and 4 bases from J, leaving 20 bases between the germline ends. Sequencing used PBMCs. This chain is built from TRBV5-6 and TRBJ2-5, and possibly TRBD2, on 6 matching bases. This receptor was taken from a woman aged 18-29 years in good health and CMV-seronegative. Read as DNA, the sequence is TGTGCCAGCAGCGGGTCCCTCTCCTCCGGGAGAGAGACCCAGTACTTC. Its coded protein is CASSGSLSSGRETQYF. Joined to the reference TRBV5-6 and TRBJ2-5 proteins, this CDR3 gives the full variable domain: DAGVTQSPTHLIKTRGQQVTLRCSPKSGHDTVSWYQQALGQGPQFIFQYYEEEERQRGNFPDRFSGHQFPNYSSELNVNALLLGDSALYLCASSGSLSSGRETQYFGPGTRLLVL.